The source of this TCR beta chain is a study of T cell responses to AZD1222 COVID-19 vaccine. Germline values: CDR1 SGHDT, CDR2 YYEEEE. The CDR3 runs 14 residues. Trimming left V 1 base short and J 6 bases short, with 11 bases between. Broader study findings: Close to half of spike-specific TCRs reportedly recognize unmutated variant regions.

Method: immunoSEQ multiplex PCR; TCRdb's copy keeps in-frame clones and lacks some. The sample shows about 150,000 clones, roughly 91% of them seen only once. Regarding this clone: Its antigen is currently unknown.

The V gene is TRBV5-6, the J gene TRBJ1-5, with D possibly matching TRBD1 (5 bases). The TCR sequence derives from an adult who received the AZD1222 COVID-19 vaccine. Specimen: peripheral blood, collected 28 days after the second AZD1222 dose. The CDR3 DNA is TGTGCCAGCAGCTTGAGAGGGGACCCTCAGCCCCAGCATTTT. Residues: CASSLRGDPQPQHF.